The 6 T cell receptor beta chains reported below all come from one sample, sequenced in a study of blood T cell repertoires in COVID-19. Assay: immunoSEQ multiplex PCR; the TCRdb copy retains only in-frame clones and omits some. This table holds about 310,000 clones, around 87% found once. The sample taken for sequencing was peripheral blood. All receptors come from a woman aged 50 to 60 who had recovered from COVID-19.

The V call is TRBV9, the J call TRBJ1-4; 9 nucleotides line up with TRBD1. The V gene's germline CDR1 is SGDLS and CDR2 YYNGEE. This CDR3 is built from 14 residues. The junction had 8 bases not matched to a gene; V was cut back by 6 bases and J by 8 bases. The CDR3 DNA reads as TGTGCCAGCACAGCCGGACAGGGGAACGAAAAACTGTTTTTT. It translates to CASTAGQGNEKLFF.

The V call is TRBV5-8, the J call TRBJ2-7, with D perhaps TRBD2 (6 bases). CDR1 and CDR2 (germline): SGHTS, YDEGEE. This CDR3 has 13 residues. Trimming shortened V by 2 bases and J by 2 bases, and 8 bases separated the two germline ends. This CDR3 is CASSFPGAYEQYF. The CDR3 nucleotides read TGTGCCAGCAGCTTTCCGGGGGCCTACGAGCAGTACTTC.

The V call is TRBV5-1, the J call TRBJ2-5; a weak D match, TRBD1 (6 bases). CDR3 length: 15 amino acids. Trimming shortened V by 2 bases and J by 2 bases, and 13 bases separated the two germline ends. Germline V gene lookup returns CDR1 SGHRS and CDR2 YFSETQ. The CDR3 loop reads CASSLPRGEQETQYF. The CDR3 DNA reads as TGCGCCAGCAGCTTACCCAGGGGAGAGCAAGAGACCCAGTACTTC.

This chain connects TRBV18 to TRBJ2-6; TRBD1 aligns across 9 bases. Germline V gene data show CDR1 as KGHSH and CDR2 as LQKENI. CDR3 length: 18 residues. Trimming at V came to 3 bases and at J to 1 base, leaving 7 bases not matched to a gene. Here the CDR3 DNA reads TGTGCCAGCTCACCGGACAGGGGAAGGGGGTCTGGGGCCAACGTCCTGACTTTC. It is translated as CASSPDRGRGSGANVLTF.

This sequence joins TRBV24-1 and TRBJ2-1; tentatively, D is TRBD2 (6 bases). V lost 3 bases and J 0 bases, leaving 14 bases between the germline ends. The CDR3 is 17 amino acids. Germline values: CDR1 KGHDR, CDR2 SFDVKD. The CDR3: CATSDPSSARSYNEQFF. As DNA, the CDR3 is TGTGCCACCAGTGATCCCTCTAGCGCACGCTCCTACAATGAGCAGTTCTTC.

The chain employs TRBV11-2 and TRBJ1-2; TRBD1 aligns across 8 bases. This CDR3 contains 14 residues. Germline loops: CDR1 SGHAT, CDR2 FQNNGV. J was trimmed by 7 bases and V by 1 base; bases with no gene match: 5. The CDR3 DNA sequence: TGTGCCAGCAGCTTAGCCGGACAGGGACGTGGCTACACCTTC. Its protein is CASSLAGQGRGYTF.